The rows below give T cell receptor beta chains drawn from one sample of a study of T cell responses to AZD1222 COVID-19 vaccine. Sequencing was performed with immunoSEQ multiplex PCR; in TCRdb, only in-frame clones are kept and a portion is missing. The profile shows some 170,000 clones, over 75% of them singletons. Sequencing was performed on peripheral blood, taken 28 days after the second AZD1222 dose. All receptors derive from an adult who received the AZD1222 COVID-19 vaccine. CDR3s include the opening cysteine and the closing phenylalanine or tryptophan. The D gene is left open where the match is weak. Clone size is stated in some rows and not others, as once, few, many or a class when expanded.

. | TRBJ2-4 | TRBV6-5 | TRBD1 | CASSFRGLAKNIQYF | TGTGCCAGCAGTTTCAGGGGGCTAGCCAAAAACATTCAGTACTTC
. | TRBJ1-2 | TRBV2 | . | CASKGGRILTYGYTF | TGTGCCAGCAAAGGGGGACGGATACTTACGTATGGCTACACCTTC
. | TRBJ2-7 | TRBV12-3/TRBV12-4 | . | CASSTTGSYEQYF | TGTGCCAGCAGTACGACAGGTTCCTACGAGCAGTACTTC
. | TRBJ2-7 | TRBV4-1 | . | CASSPNQADPYEQYF | TGCGCCAGCAGCCCCAATCAGGCTGACCCCTACGAGCAGTACTTC
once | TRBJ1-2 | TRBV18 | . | CASSPSRDNYGYTF | TGTGCCAGCTCACCTTCCAGAGATAACTATGGCTACACCTTC
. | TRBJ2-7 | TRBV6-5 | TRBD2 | CASSSWTSGIYEQYF | TGTGCCAGCAGTTCTTGGACTAGCGGGATCTACGAGCAGTACTTC
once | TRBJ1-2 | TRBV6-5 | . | CASLGTDTNYGYTF | TGTGCCAGCCTTGGGACGGATACTAACTATGGCTACACCTTC
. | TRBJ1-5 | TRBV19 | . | CASSITKGNQPQHF | TGTGCCAGTAGTATCACAAAGGGCAATCAGCCCCAGCATTTT
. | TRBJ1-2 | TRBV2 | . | CASSEGRQGWLYGYTF | TGTGCCAGCAGTGAAGGAAGGCAGGGATGGCTCTATGGCTACACCTTC
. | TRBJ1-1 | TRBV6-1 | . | CASSETHNTEAFF | TGTGCCAGCAGTGAGACCCACAACACTGAAGCTTTCTTT
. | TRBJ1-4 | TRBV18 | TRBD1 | CASSPTGTGNEKLFF | TGTGCCAGCTCACCGACCGGGACAGGGAATGAAAAACTGTTTTTT
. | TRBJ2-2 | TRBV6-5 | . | CASSTNFNTGELFF | TGTGCCAGCAGTACCAACTTTAACACCGGGGAGCTGTTTTTT
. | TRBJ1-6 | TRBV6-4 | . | CASSDSGNSPLHF | TGTGCCAGCAGTGACTCCGGTAATTCACCCCTCCACTTT
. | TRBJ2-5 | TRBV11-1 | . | CASSFGLQETQYF | TGTGCCAGCAGCTTTGGACTACAAGAGACCCAGTACTTC
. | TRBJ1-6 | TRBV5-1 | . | CASSLGEGSYNSPLHF | TGCGCCAGCAGCTTGGGGGAGGGCTCCTATAATTCACCCCTCCACTTT
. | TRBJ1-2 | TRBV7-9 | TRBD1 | CASSLTGLLDYGYTF | TGTGCCAGCAGCCTGACAGGGTTGCTTGACTATGGCTACACCTTC
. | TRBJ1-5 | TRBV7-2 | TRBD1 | CASSPPGQGFSSNQPQHF | TGTGCCAGCAGCCCACCGGGACAGGGGTTTTCTAGCAATCAGCCCCAGCATTTT
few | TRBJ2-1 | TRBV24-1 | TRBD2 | CATSDTGTSGYNEQFF | TGTGCCACCAGTGACACCGGGACTAGCGGTTACAATGAGCAGTTCTTC
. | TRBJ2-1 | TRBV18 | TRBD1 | CASSYDRVLNEQFF | TGTGCCAGCTCGTATGACAGGGTCTTGAATGAGCAGTTCTTC
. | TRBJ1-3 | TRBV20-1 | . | CSVGSGNTIYF | TGCAGTGTCGGCTCTGGAAACACCATATATTTT
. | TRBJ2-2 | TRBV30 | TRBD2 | CAWSVGWRGSLDTGELFF | TGTGCCTGGAGTGTAGGGTGGCGGGGGTCGTTGGACACCGGGGAGCTGTTTTTT
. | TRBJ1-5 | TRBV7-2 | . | CASSFGENQPQHF | TGTGCCAGCAGCTTCGGCGAAAATCAGCCCCAGCATTTT
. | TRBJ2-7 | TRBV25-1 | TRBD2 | CASSLTWGREYEQYF | TGTGCCAGCAGTCTCACATGGGGGAGGGAATACGAGCAGTACTTC
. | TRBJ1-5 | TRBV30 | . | CAWSPGAYSNQPQHF | TGTGCCTGGAGCCCTGGGGCTTATAGCAATCAGCCCCAGCATTTT
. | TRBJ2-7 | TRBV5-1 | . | CASRDGTGSYEQYF | TGCGCCAGCAGAGACGGGACTGGCTCCTACGAGCAGTACTTC
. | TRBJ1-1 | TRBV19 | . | CASKTYHTGITEAFF | TGTGCCAGTAAGACTTACCATACAGGGATCACTGAAGCTTTCTTT
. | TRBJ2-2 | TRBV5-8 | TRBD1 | CASSLGTGGPNTGELFF | TGTGCCAGCAGCTTGGGGACAGGGGGCCCGAACACCGGGGAGCTGTTTTTT
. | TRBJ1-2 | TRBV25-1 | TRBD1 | CASSELQGGGYTF | TGTGCCAGCAGTGAGCTCCAGGGGGGTGGCTACACCTTC
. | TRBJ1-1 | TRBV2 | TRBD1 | CATLGQGPGNTEAFF | TGTGCCACCTTGGGACAGGGCCCCGGTAACACTGAAGCTTTCTTT
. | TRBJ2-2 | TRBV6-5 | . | CASSYTQGTGELFF | TGTGCCAGCAGTTACACACAGGGCACCGGGGAGCTGTTTTTT
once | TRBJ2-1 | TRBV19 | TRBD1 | CASSWGTGDNEQFF | TGTGCCAGTAGTTGGGGGACAGGGGACAATGAGCAGTTCTTC
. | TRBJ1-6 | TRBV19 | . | CASSIDGPTRGNSPLHF | TGTGCCAGTAGTATAGATGGACCGACCAGGGGTAATTCACCCCTCCACTTT
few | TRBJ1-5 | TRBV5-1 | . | CASSLKGADNQPQHF | TGCGCCAGCAGCTTGAAAGGCGCAGACAATCAGCCCCAGCATTTT
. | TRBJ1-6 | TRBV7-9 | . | CASGADDSPLHF | TGTGCCAGCGGCGCAGACGATTCACCCCTCCACTTT
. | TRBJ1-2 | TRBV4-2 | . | CASSPGSASNYGYTF | TGTGCCAGCAGCCCCGGGTCCGCCAGTAACTATGGCTACACCTTC
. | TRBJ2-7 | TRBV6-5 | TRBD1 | CASRVGTGVGEQYF | TGTGCCAGCAGGGTAGGGACAGGTGTTGGCGAGCAGTACTTC
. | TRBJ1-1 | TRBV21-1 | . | CASRTPNTEAFF | TGTGCCAGCAGGACCCCGAACACTGAAGCTTTCTTT
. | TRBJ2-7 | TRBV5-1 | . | CASSSMGGGYEQYF | TGCGCCAGCAGCTCGATGGGTGGGGGCTACGAGCAGTACTTC
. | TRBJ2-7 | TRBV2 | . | CASSEQGKYF | TGTGCCAGCAGTGAACAGGGGAAGTACTTC
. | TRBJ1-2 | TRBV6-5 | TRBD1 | CAWRGGSDGYTF | TGTGCCTGGCGAGGGGGCTCCGATGGCTACACCTTC
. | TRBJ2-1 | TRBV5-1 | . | CASSLDDYNEQFF | TGCGCCAGCAGCTTGGACGACTACAATGAGCAGTTCTTC
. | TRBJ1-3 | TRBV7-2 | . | CASSLVGGSWGNTIYF | TGTGCCAGCAGCTTAGTTGGCGGTTCGTGGGGAAACACCATATATTTT
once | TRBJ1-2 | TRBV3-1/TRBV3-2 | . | CASSHLGAGYGYTF | TGTGCCAGCAGCCATTTGGGGGCTGGCTATGGCTACACCTTC
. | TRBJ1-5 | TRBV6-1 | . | CASSEAERGQPQHF | TGTGCCAGCAGTGAAGCGGAGAGGGGTCAGCCCCAGCATTTT
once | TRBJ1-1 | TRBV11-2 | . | CASSFQQANTEAFF | TGTGCCAGCAGCTTCCAACAGGCGAACACTGAAGCTTTCTTT
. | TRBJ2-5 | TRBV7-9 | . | CASSLVGDSQETQYF | TGTGCCAGCAGCTTAGTGGGGGATAGTCAAGAGACCCAGTACTTC
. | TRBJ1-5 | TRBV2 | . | CASTRQENQPQHF | TGTGCCAGCACGAGGCAGGAGAATCAGCCCCAGCATTTT
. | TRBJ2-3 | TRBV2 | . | CASREGSVADTQYF | TGTGCCAGCAGGGAGGGGTCGGTCGCAGATACGCAGTATTTT
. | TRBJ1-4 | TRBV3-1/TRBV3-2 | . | CASSHLAAATNEKLFF | TGTGCCAGCAGCCACCTTGCGGCTGCAACTAATGAAAAACTGTTTTTT
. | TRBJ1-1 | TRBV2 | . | CAREDSEAFF | TGTGCCAGGGAAGACAGTGAAGCTTTCTTT
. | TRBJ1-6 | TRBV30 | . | CAWSIMTVNSPLHF | TGTGCCTGGAGTATCATGACTGTGAATTCACCCCTCCACTTT
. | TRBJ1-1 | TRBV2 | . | CAREGDGLNTEAFF | TGTGCCAGAGAGGGCGATGGACTGAACACTGAAGCTTTCTTT
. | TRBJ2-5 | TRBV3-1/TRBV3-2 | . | CASSQEVGGETQYF | TGTGCCAGCAGCCAAGAGGTGGGTGGAGAGACCCAGTACTTC
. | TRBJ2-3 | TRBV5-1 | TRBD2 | CASSLGRGASTDTQYF | TGCGCCAGCAGCTTGGGGCGGGGGGCCAGCACAGATACGCAGTATTTT
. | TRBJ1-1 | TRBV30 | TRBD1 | CAWTHPTGYAEAFF | TGTGCCTGGACCCACCCGACAGGGTACGCTGAAGCTTTCTTT
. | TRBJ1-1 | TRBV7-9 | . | CASQEEETDRIWGSAFF | TGTGCCAGCCAGGAGGAGGAAACGGATAGAATTTGGGGCTCAGCTTTCTTT
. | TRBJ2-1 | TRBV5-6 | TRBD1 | CASSFLDRGAYNEQFF | TGTGCCAGCAGCTTCTTAGACAGGGGGGCGTACAATGAGCAGTTCTTC
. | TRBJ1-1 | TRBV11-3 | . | CASSPGPNTEAFF | TGTGCCAGCAGCCCAGGGCCGAACACTGAAGCTTTCTTT
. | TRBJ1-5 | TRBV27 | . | CASSSRLQGKTQPQHF | TGTGCCAGCAGTTCCCGCCTGCAGGGTAAGACACAGCCCCAGCATTTT
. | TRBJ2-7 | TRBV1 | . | CTSNPTGTSGPYEQYF | TGCACCAGCAACCCGACCGGGACTAGCGGACCCTACGAGCAGTACTTC